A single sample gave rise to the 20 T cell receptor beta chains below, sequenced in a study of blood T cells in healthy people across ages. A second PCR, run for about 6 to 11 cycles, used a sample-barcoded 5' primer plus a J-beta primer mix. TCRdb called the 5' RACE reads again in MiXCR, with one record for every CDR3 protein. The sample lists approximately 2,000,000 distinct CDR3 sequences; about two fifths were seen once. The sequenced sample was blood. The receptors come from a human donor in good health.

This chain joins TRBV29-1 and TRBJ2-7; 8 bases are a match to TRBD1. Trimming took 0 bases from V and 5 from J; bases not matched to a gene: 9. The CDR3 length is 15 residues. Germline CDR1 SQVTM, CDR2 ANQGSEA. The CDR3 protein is CSVEDWRQGRNEQYF. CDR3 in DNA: TGCAGCGTTGAAGATTGGCGACAGGGGCGAAACGAGCAGTACTTC.

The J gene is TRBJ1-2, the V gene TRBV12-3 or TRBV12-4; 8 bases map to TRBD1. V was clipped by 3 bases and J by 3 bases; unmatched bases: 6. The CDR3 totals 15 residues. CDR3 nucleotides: TGTGCCAGCAGTTTTGGGGGCAGGGGGCACTATGGCTACACCTTC. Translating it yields CASSFGGRGHYGYTF.

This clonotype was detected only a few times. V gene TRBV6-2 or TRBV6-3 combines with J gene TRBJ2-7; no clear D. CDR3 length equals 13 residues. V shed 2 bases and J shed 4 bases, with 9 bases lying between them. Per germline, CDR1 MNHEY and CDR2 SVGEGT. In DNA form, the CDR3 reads TGTGCCAGCAGTTACCCAGGACCTTACGAGCAGTACTTC. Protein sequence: CASSYPGPYEQYF.

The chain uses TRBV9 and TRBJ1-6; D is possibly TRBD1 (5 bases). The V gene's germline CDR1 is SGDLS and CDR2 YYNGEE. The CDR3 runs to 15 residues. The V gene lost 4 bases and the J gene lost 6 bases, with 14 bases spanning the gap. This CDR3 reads CASSFRGEANSPLHF. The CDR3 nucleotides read TGTGCCAGCAGCTTCCGGGGGGAGGCTAATTCACCCCTCCACTTT.

Here the CDR3 reads CSAFPRTGAGANVLTF. In DNA, the CDR3 is TGCAGTGCTTTTCCCCGCACAGGTGCTGGGGCCAACGTCCTGACTTTC. The chain is built from TRBV20-1 and TRBJ2-6; possible D gene TRBD1, 5 bases. This CDR3 region has 16 residues. CDR1 and CDR2 from the germline V gene are DFQATT and SNEGSKA (reference sequence). The V gene lost 5 bases and the J gene lost 2 bases, with 16 bases spanning the gap.

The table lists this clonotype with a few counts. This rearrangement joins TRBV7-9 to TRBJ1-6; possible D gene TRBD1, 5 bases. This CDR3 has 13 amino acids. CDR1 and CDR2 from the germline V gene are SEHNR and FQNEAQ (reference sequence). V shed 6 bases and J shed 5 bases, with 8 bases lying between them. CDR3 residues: CASRVTDNSPLHF. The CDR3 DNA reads TGTGCCAGCAGGGTGACAGATAATTCACCCCTCCACTTT.

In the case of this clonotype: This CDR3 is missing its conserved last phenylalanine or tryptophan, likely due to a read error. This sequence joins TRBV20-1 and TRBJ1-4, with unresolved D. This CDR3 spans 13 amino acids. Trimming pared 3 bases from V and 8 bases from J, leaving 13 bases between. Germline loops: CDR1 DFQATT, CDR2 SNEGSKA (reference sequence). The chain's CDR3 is CSASTGLGEKLFC. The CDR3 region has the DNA TGCAGTGCTAGTACCGGGTTGGGCGAAAAACTGTTTTGT.

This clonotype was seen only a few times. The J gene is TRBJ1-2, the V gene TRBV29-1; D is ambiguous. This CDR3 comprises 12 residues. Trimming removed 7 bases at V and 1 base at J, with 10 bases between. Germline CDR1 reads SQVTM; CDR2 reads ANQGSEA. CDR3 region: CSASGSNYGYTF. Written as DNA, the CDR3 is TGCAGCGCCTCCGGCAGTAACTATGGCTACACCTTC.

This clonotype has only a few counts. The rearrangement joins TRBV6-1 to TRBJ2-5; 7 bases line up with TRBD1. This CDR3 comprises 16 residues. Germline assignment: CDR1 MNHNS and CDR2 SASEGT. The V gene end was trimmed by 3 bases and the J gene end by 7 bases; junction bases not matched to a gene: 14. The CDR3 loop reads CASSDLRMTGKVTQYF. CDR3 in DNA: TGTGCCAGCAGTGACCTTCGGATGACAGGGAAGGTGACCCAGTACTTC.

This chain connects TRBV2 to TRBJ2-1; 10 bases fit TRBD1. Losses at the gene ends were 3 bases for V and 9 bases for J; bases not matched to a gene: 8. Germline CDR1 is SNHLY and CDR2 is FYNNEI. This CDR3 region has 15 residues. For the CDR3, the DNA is TGTGCCAGCAGTGACGACAGGGGGCGGGACATTGAGCAGTTCTTC. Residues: CASSDDRGRDIEQFF.

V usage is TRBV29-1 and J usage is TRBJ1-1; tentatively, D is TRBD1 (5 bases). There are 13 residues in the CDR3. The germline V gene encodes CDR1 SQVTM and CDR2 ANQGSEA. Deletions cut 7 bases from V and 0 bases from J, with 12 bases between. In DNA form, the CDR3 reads TGCAGCGCTTCGACAGATTTGAACACTGAAGCTTTCTTT. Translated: CSASTDLNTEAFF.

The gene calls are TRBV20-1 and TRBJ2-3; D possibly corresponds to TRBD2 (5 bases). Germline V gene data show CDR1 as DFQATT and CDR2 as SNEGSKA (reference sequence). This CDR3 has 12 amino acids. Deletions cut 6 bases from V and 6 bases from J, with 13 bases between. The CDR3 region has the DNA TGCAGTGCCTTCGGGGAATGGGATACGCAGTATTTT. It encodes CSAFGEWDTQYF.

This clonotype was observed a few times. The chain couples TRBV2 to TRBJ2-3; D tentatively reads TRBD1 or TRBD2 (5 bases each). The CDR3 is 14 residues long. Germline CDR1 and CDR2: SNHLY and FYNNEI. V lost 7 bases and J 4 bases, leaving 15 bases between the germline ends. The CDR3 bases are TGTGCCAGCATGAAGGGACGGAGCTCAGATACGCAGTATTTT. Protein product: CASMKGRSSDTQYF.

The CDR3 is CASLGPTGTGTEAFF. CDR3 DNA sequence: TGTGCCAGCCTTGGACCGACAGGGACGGGCACTGAAGCTTTCTTT. The rearrangement links TRBV28 to TRBJ1-1; 7 bases are shared with TRBD1. Germline values: CDR1 MDHEN, CDR2 SYDVKM. The CDR3 sequence is 15 residues long. Trimming cost V 8 bases and J 4 bases; bases outside gene matches: 13.

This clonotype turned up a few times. The CDR3 region is CASSYGGSGGGGEQYF. The CDR3 bases are TGCGCCAGCAGTTATGGTGGTAGCGGGGGTGGCGGTGAGCAGTACTTC. The V gene is TRBV5-1, the J gene TRBJ2-7, with 9 nucleotides matching TRBD2. Trimming removed 5 bases from V and 7 bases from J; junction bases left unmatched: 16. The CDR3 is 16 amino acids. The germline V gene has CDR1 SGHRS and CDR2 YFSETQ.

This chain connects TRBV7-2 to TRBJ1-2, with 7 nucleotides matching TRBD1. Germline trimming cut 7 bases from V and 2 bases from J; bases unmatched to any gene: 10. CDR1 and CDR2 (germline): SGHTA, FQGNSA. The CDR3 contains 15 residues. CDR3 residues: CASNFRPGGNYGYTF. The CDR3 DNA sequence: TGTGCCAGCAACTTTCGTCCAGGGGGGAACTATGGCTACACCTTC.

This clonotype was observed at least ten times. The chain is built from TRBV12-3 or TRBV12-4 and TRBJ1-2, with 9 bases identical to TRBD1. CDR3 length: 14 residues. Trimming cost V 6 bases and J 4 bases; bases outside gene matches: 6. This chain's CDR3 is CASSPQGAGYGYTF. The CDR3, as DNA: TGTGCCAGCAGCCCACAGGGGGCAGGCTATGGCTACACCTTC.

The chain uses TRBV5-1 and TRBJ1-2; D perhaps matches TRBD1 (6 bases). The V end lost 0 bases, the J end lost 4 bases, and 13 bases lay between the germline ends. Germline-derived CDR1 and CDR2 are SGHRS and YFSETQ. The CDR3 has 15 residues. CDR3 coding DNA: TGCGCCAGCAGCTTGGTGGGGGGGCAAGGCTATGGCTACACCTTC. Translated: CASSLVGGQGYGYTF.

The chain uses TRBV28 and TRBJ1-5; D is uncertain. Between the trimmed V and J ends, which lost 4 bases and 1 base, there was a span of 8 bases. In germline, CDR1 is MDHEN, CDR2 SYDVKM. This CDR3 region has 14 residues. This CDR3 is CASSYFQSNQPQHF. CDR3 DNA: TGTGCCAGCAGTTACTTCCAAAGCAATCAGCCCCAGCATTTT.

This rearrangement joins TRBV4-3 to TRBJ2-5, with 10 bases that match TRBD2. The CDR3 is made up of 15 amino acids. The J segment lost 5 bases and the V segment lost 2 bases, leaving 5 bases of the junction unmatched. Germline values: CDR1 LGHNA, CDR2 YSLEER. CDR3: CASSQFLAGVETQYF. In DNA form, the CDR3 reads TGCGCCAGCAGCCAATTCCTAGCGGGGGTCGAGACCCAGTACTTC.